This TCR beta chain was profiled in a study of response to subunit inactivated influenza vaccine (dated by TCRdb to 2017 to 2018). Regarding the study in general: The study used deep quantitative T cell receptor repertoire profiling to track responses to a trivalent subunit inactivated influenza vaccine. On the study overall, not on this receptor specifically: According to the authors, only a limited number of new T cells may be recruited by each seasonal influenza vaccination.

As regards this clonotype: Its antigen is currently not known. No clone much larger than this one lies a single base away; base qualities are absent.

Reading the germline V gene gives CDR1 MNHEY and CDR2 SVGAGI. The germline V and J ends show losses of 4 bases and 4 bases respectively, and no gene match explains 8 bases of the junction. Reading from cysteine to phenylalanine, the CDR3 counts 16 amino acids. Only the CDR3 portion is preserved as DNA: 48 bases, with reading frame beginning at the first base. Library creation used RT-PCR. Sequencing was performed on an Illumina HiSeq 2500. TCRdb cleaned the public reads at Q25 with fastp, built clones with MiXCR and kept in-frame beta chains. Each entry merges the rows of one CDR3 protein and shows their most common DNA and genes. Counted in this sample were hundreds of thousands of distinct CDR3 sequences; 15% to 19% of them appeared once. The ten biggest clones cover under 14% of the sample.

This TCR was recovered from a man aged 50-59 years who received an inactivated influenza vaccine. Donor details come from another sample of the same person, matched by shared clones. The chain is encoded by TRBV6-5 joined to TRBJ2-5; TRBD2 aligns with 11 central bases. The specimen was PBMCs from blood, collected 12 days after vaccination. CDR3 sequence: CASSLLAGVSGETQYF. The DNA sequence follows: TGTGCCAGCAGTTTACTAGCGGGAGTTTCGGGAGAGACCCAGTACTTC.